The sample holds a few counts of the clone carrying this T cell receptor (beta chain). Original methodology: By means of reference gene primer amplification, nucleated cell counts were estimated. Using immunoSEQ multiplex PCR, the repertoire was profiled, and TCRdb retains in-frame clones only, with some absent. V and J calls plus clone size are reproduced from that table; the DNA served to infer D and trimming. The top ten clones hold 2% to 2.5% of a sample with 200,000 to 300,000 clones, 88% of them seen once. The data were obtained in a study of blood T cell repertoires in COVID-19. In terms of age and location, participants ranged from roughly 18 to 89 years and lived in approximately 26 US areas. Cohort allocation depended upon clinical history that participants reported. CDR3 length equals 15 residues. Germline assignment: CDR1 LNHNV and CDR2 YYDKDF (reference sequence). The J segment lost 3 bases and the V segment lost 9 bases, leaving 10 bases of the junction unmatched.

The gene calls are TRBV15 and TRBJ1-4; 7 bases line up with TRBD1. Sequencing used PBMCs or T cells enriched from blood (not recorded which). This receptor was obtained from a woman in her thirties or forties with acute COVID-19. CDR3 nucleotides: TGTGCCACAAATCGCCCGGGACAGCCTAATGAAAAACTGTTTTTT. Translation gives CATNRPGQPNEKLFF.